The 2 T cell receptor beta chains reported below all come from one sample, sequenced in a study of blood T cell repertoires in COVID-19. Sequencing was performed with immunoSEQ multiplex PCR; in TCRdb, only in-frame clones are kept and a portion is missing. Among fewer than 90,000 clones listed, around 89% were seen once. The source material was peripheral blood. These receptors were collected from a human donor in a cohort sampled during active COVID-19.

The chain uses TRBV10-3 and TRBJ1-5; tentatively, D is TRBD1 (6 bases). CDR3 length: 12 residues. V lost 4 bases and J 7 bases, leaving 8 bases between the germline ends. CDR1 ENHRY and CDR2 SYGVKD come from the germline V gene. The CDR3 sequence is CAISGQGQPQHF. The CDR3, as DNA: TGTGCCATCAGTGGGCAGGGGCAGCCCCAGCATTTT.

This chain links TRBV5-4 with TRBJ2-1; TRBD2 matches 10 bases. Germline V CDR1 and CDR2: SGHNT, YYREEE (reference sequence). V lost 4 bases to trimming and J lost 0 bases; unmatched junction nucleotides: 7. The CDR3 is made up of 17 amino acids. CDR3 region: CASSKVAGGSSYNEQFF. As DNA, the CDR3 is TGTGCCAGCAGCAAGGTAGCGGGAGGCAGCTCCTACAATGAGCAGTTCTTC.